This record concerns one T cell receptor beta chain sequence. This clonotype was seen a few times. Its antigen target is currently unknown. No base-level quality is on record; no much larger clone is a single base apart. These data belong to a study of identical twins (dated by TCRdb to 2015 to 2016). About the full investigation: To test whether fetal clonotypes persist, this study deep-sequenced TCR alpha and beta repertoires from monozygotic twins, from unrelated adults of various ages, and from cord blood. Replicate twin experiments were performed at different times using different library preparation protocols to rule out contamination.

Library creation used 5' RACE. Instrument on record: Illumina HiSeq 2000. A universal primer binding site was added through template switching, and the final cDNA carried a unique molecular identifier so that TCR cDNA molecules could be counted accurately. Specific primers in the conserved constant-segment region were used to synthesize first-strand cDNA for the TCR alpha and beta chains. To control for contamination, every cDNA library carried two barcodes: a SMART-Mk sample barcode plus Illumina barcodes. TruSeq adapter sequences along with Illumina sample barcodes were introduced in two successive PCR steps. Sequencing of the TCR alpha and beta cDNA libraries was done on the Illumina HiSeq platform using custom primers. The authors' pipeline ran thus. Unique molecular identifiers were extracted from raw reads with MiGEC, and CDR3 positions were determined with MiXCR. Recombination models were inferred per individual with the repgenHMM and IGoR tools using an EM algorithm. Shared clonotype analysis was performed with the tcR package in R, normalizing sharing by the product of cloneset sizes. Out-of-frame nonproductive sequences were analyzed to study raw recombination free of thymic and clonal selection effects. TCRdb reworked the public reads: Q25 trimming with fastp, MiXCR clone assembly, productive beta chains retained. Rows merge per CDR3 protein into single entries with the most common DNA and genes. Here the V and J calls rest on TCRdb's processing, not on the authors' analysis. This sample holds roughly 570,000 distinct CDR3 sequences; roughly 9.5% were observed only once. The leading ten clones occupy roughly 3% of the sample.

Only healthy Caucasian donors were included. Three pairs of female monozygotic twins, all aged roughly 18 to 29 years, were included in the twin cohort. RNA for TCR libraries was isolated from peripheral blood mononuclear cells. The CDR3 numbers 16 residues from cysteine through phenylalanine. Left in the record is the CDR3 DNA by itself, 48 bases read in frame from the first base. Relative to germline, V is missing 0 bases and J is missing 3 bases, with 8 bases of the junction outside any gene match. Via the germline V gene (reference sequence), CDR1 is DFQATT and CDR2 SNEGSKA. General conclusions and limits of the study: Invariant T cells such as MAIT and iNKT could partly confound zero-insertion analyses, although diverse VJ usage argued against such confounding for most clonotypes. A weaker excess of twin sharing was found in beta out-of-frame sequences because the signal-to-noise ratio was lowered by fewer shared sequences. Compared with coincidental sharing between unrelated individuals, out-of-frame TCR alpha sequences shared between twins had an excess of sequences with low generation probability. Abundant cord blood beta clonotypes had fewer insertions, young adult naive repertoires showed a similar but weaker trend, and memory repertoires showed no such trend. Because the same donors could not be followed over many years, the conclusions depended on cross-sectional statistical analysis. In monozygotic twins, out-of-frame TCR alpha sharing was systematically underestimated by recombination models, although the models agreed with sharing between unrelated individuals.

These sequences were also reported in another study, on yellow fever vaccine responses in identical twins. The second paper states: According to the authors, in identical twins the way T cells responded to vaccination appeared partly convergent and partly personalized. In the study, vaccine-responding T cell clones were precisely tracked in identical twins.

The sequencing input was PBMCs. The sequence was obtained from a woman aged 18 to 35 in good health. Here the chain combines TRBV20-1 and TRBJ2-7; 10 bases in the junction line up with TRBD1. CDR3 sequence: CSARDSWDRGDYEQYF. The DNA is as follows: TGCAGTGCTAGAGATAGTTGGGACAGGGGTGACTACGAGCAGTACTTC.